This is a list of T cell receptor beta chains from one sample in a study of cytomegalovirus exposure and HLA in healthy donors. The protocol was immunoSEQ multiplex PCR, while the TCRdb copy is restricted to in-frame clones and leaves out a portion. The table records 30,000 to 40,000 clones, about 72% of them present only once. Specimen: PBMCs. These receptors came from a woman aged 25 to 45 in good health and CMV-seropositive. CDR3s include the opening cysteine and the closing phenylalanine or tryptophan. A D gene is named only where the DNA matches it firmly. Clone size is stated in some rows and not others, as once, few, many or a class when expanded.

>TRBJ2-3|.|TRBD1|TRBV27
CASSRRQGTDTQYF
TGTGCCAGCAGTCGTCGACAGGGAACAGATACGCAGTATTTT
>TRBJ2-7|.|.|TRBV2
CASISVPLRLYEQYF
TGTGCCAGCATCTCAGTTCCCCTGAGGTTGTACGAGCAGTACTTC
>TRBJ2-1|.|TRBD1|TRBV7-3
CASSTRGQGEYNEQFF
TGTGCCAGCAGCACACGGGGACAGGGGGAGTACAATGAGCAGTTCTTC
>TRBJ2-2|.|.|TRBV7-3
CASSLSAGLNTGELFF
TGTGCCAGCAGCTTAAGTGCAGGGTTGAACACCGGGGAGCTGTTTTTT
>TRBJ1-2|few|TRBD1|TRBV28
CASSLIGTGGGNYGYTF
TGTGCCAGCAGTTTAATTGGGACAGGGGGCGGCAACTATGGCTACACCTTC
>TRBJ2-3|.|TRBD2|TRBV19
CASRLADTQYF
TGTGCCAGCAGACTAGCTGATACGCAGTATTTT
>TRBJ2-2|.|.|TRBV9
CASSVGQSTGELFF
TGTGCCAGCAGCGTCGGACAGTCCACCGGGGAGCTGTTTTTT
>TRBJ2-2|.|TRBD2|TRBV28
CASSFLRGTTGELFF
TGTGCCAGCAGTTTTTTGCGGGGGACCACCGGGGAGCTGTTTTTT
>TRBJ1-3|.|.|TRBV9
CASSEGPETGNTIYF
TGTGCCAGCAGCGAGGGGCCAGAAACTGGAAACACCATATATTTT
>TRBJ2-7|.|.|TRBV27
CASSYRPGLYEQYF
TGTGCCAGCAGTTATCGTCCAGGGCTCTACGAGCAGTACTTC
>TRBJ2-3|.|TRBD2|TRBV5-4
CASSYLGGGPTDTQYF
TGTGCCAGCAGTTACCTCGGGGGGGGACCCACAGATACGCAGTATTTT
>TRBJ1-3|.|.|TRBV6-5
CASSLDGGAGNTIYF
TGTGCCAGCAGCCTCGACGGGGGGGCTGGAAACACCATATATTTT
>TRBJ1-1|few|TRBD1|TRBV7-9
CASSLRGGTEDATEAFF
TGTGCCAGCAGCCTCCGGGGGGGGACAGAAGATGCCACTGAAGCTTTCTTT
>TRBJ2-2|.|.|TRBV19
CASSIGFVSGELFF
TGTGCCAGTAGTATCGGTTTTGTATCCGGGGAGCTGTTTTTT
>TRBJ1-1|.|.|TRBV28
CARTMAFGRANTEAFF
TGTGCCCGCACCATGGCGTTCGGGAGGGCGAACACTGAAGCTTTCTTT
>TRBJ2-1|.|TRBD1|TRBV6-1
CASSEATGGYNEQFF
TGTGCCAGCAGTGAAGCGACAGGGGGCTACAATGAGCAGTTCTTC
>TRBJ1-2|once|TRBD1|TRBV5-1
CASSPWTGGPGGYTF
TGCGCCAGCAGCCCATGGACAGGGGGCCCGGGAGGCTACACCTTC
>TRBJ2-1|.|TRBD1|TRBV2
CASSERGHNEQFF
TGTGCCAGCAGTGAAAGGGGGCACAATGAGCAGTTCTTC